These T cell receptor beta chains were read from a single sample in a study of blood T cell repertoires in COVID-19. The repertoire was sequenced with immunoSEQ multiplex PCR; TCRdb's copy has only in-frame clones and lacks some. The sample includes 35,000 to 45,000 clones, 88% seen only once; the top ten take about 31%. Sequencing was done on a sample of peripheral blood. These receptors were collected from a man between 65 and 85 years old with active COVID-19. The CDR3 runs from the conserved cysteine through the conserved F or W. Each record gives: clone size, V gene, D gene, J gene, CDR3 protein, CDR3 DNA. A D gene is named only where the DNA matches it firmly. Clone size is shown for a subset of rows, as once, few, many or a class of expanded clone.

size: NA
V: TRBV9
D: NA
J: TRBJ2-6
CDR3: CASSVVALTTGANVLTF
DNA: TGTGCCAGCAGCGTAGTCGCGCTAACCACTGGGGCCAACGTCCTGACTTTC

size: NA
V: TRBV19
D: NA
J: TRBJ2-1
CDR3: CASSIGRVGAGEQFF
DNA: TGTGCCAGTAGTATAGGGAGGGTCGGGGCTGGTGAGCAGTTCTTC

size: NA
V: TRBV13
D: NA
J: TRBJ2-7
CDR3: CASSLVWGGGEQYF
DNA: TGTGCCAGCAGCTTAGTTTGGGGGGGCGGCGAGCAGTACTTC

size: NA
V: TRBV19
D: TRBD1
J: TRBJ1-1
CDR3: CASRKPDRLRAAEAFF
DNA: TGTGCCAGTAGGAAACCGGACAGGCTAAGGGCGGCTGAAGCTTTCTTT

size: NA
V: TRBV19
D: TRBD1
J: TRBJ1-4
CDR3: CASRARGQDLGKLFF
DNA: TGTGCCAGTAGGGCCCGGGGACAGGATCTCGGCAAACTGTTTTTT

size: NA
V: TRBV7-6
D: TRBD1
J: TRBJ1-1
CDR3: CASSFILGTANTEAFF
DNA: TGTGCCAGCAGCTTCATACTGGGGACAGCTAACACTGAAGCTTTCTTT

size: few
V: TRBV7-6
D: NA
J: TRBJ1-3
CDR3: CASSNRGTGNTIYF
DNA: TGTGCCAGCAGCAATAGGGGCACTGGAAACACCATATATTTT

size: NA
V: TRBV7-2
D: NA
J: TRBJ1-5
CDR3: CASSLASGFGNQPQHF
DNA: TGTGCCAGCAGCTTAGCTTCGGGGTTTGGCAATCAGCCCCAGCATTTT

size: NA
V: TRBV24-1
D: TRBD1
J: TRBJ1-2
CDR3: CATGTDYGYTF
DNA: TGTGCCACCGGGACAGACTATGGCTACACCTTC

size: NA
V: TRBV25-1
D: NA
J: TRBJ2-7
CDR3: CASSEAGKNEQYF
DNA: TGTGCCAGCAGTGAGGCGGGGAAGAACGAGCAGTACTTC